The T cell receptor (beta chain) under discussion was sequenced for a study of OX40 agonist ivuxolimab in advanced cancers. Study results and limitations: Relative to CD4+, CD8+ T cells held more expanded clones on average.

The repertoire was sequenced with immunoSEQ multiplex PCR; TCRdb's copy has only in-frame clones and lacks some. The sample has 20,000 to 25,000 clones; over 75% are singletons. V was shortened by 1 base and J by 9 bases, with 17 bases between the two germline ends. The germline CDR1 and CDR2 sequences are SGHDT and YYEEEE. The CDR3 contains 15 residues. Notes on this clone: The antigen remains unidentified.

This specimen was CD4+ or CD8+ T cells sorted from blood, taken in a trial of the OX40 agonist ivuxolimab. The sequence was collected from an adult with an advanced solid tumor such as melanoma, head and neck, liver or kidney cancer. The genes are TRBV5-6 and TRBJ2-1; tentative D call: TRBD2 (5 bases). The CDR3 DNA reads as TGTGCCAGCAGCTTGAGGGATTTCGGGGTGAGTGAGCAGTTCTTC. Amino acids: CASSLRDFGVSEQFF.